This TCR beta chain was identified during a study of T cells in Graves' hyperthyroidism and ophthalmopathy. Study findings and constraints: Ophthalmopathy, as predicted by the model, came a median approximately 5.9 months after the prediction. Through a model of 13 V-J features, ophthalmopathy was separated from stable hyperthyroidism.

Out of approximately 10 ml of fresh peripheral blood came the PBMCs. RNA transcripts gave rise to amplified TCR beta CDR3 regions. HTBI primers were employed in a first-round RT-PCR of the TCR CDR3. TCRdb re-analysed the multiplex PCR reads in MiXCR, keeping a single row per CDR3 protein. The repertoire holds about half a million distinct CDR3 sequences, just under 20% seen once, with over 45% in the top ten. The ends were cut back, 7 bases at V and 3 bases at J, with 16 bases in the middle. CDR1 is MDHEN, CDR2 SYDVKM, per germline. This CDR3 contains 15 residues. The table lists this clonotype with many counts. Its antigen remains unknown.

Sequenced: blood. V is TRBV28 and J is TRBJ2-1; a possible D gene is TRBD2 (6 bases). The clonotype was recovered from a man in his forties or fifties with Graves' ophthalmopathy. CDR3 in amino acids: CASTRTGGLYNEQFF. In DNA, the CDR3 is TGTGCCAGCACCAGGACTGGAGGGCTCTACAATGAGCAGTTCTTC.